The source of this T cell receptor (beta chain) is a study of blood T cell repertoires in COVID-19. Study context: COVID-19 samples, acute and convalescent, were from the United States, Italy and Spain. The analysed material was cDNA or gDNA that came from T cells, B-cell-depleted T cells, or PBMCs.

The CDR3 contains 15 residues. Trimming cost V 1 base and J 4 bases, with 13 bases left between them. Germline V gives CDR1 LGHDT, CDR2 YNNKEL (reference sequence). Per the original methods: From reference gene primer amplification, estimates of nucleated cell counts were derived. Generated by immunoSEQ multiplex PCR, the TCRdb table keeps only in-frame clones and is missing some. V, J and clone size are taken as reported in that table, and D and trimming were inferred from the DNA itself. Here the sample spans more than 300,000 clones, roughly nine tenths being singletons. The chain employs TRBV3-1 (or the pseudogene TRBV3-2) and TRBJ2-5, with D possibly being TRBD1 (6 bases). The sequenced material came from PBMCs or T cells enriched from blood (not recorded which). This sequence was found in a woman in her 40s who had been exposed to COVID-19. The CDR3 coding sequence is TGTGCCAGCAGCCAAGGTTGGGGGCGCGGAGAGACCCAGTACTTC. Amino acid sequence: CASSQGWGRGETQYF.